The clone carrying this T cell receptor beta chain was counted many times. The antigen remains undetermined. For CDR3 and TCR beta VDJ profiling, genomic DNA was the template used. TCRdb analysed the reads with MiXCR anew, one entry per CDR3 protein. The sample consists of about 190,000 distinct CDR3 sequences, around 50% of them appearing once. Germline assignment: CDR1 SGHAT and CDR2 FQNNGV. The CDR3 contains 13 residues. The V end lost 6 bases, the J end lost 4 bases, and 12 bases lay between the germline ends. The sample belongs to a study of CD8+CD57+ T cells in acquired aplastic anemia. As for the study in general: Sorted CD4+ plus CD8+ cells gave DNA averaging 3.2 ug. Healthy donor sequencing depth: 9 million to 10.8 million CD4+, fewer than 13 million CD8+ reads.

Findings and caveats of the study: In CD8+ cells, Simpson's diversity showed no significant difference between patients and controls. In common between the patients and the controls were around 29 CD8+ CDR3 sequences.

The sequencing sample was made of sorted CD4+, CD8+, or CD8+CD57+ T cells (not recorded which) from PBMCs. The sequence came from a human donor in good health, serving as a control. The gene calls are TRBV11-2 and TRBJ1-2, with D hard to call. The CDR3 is CASSLDGLYGYTF. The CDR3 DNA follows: TGTGCCAGCAGTCTGGACGGCCTCTATGGCTACACCTTC.